Below, one TCR beta chain is given with its context. Its antigen remains unknown. TCR alpha and beta CDR3 regions were amplified from RNA using iRepertoire nested multiplex PCR. One-step reverse transcription and amplification started from roughly 100-400 ng of tissue mRNA or PBMC total RNA. TCRdb analysed the multiplex PCR reads with MiXCR anew, one entry per CDR3 protein. Found here are about 140,000 distinct CDR3 sequences, approximately 40% of them singletons; the top ten hold around a fifth. These data originate in a study of glioma-infiltrating T cells. This CDR3 is built from 13 residues. V gave up 11 bases and J gave up 0 bases, with 13 bases separating them. Germline-derived CDR1 and CDR2 are MNHNS and SASEGT. Whole-study results and caveats: Tissue-blood divergence was below expectation in non-neoplastic patients, above in gliomas.

The clonotype was recovered from a human donor with low-grade glioma or glioblastoma, undergoing nonglioma brain surgery, or in good health (not recorded which). Material: glioma tissue, nonneoplastic brain tissue, or PBMCs (not recorded which). This sequence joins TRBV6-1 and TRBJ1-1; D might be TRBD1 (6 bases). Written as DNA, the CDR3 is TGTGCCGGCCGGGACAAAATGAACACTGAAGCTTTCTTT. Amino acid sequence: CAGRDKMNTEAFF.